The clone carrying this T cell receptor beta chain was seen a few times. This entry comes from a study of blood T cell repertoires in COVID-19. Germline CDR1 GTSNPN, CDR2 SVGIG (reference sequence). V shed 5 bases and J shed 5 bases, with 16 bases lying between them. The CDR3 totals 13 residues. Repertoires were generated with immunoSEQ multiplex PCR, while TCRdb's copy carries only in-frame clones and drops some. The table records about 240,000 clones, roughly nine tenths of them present only once. The sequencing input was peripheral blood. The receptor comes from a man in his sixties with acute or convalescent COVID-19. This chain joins TRBV30 and TRBJ2-7; a weak D match, TRBD2 (6 bases). The CDR3 DNA sequence: TGTGCCTGGTGGAGGGGCCCCATGGACGAGCAGTACTTC. Translating gives CAWWRGPMDEQYF.